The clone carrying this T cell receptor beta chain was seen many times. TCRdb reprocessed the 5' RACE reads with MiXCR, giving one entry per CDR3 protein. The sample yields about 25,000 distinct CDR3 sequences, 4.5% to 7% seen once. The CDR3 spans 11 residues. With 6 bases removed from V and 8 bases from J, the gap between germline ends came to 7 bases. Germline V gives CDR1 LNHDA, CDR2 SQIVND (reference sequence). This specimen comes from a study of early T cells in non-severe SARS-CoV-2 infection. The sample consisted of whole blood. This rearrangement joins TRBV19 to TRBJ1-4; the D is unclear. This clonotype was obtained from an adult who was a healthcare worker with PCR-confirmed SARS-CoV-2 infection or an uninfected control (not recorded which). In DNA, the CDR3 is TGTGCCAGTAGCAGGTGGGAAAAACTGTTTTTT. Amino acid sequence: CASSRWEKLFF. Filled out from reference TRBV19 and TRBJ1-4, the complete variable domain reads DGGITQSPKYLFRKEGQNVTLSCEQNLNHDAMYWYRQDPGQGLRLIYYSQIVNDFQKGDIAEGYSVSREKKESFPLTVTSAQKNPTAFYLCASSRWEKLFFGSGTQLSVL.